This TCR beta chain originates from a study of lung T cells in sarcoidosis with Löfgren's syndrome. Study as a whole: Repertoire analyses centered on Löfgren's syndrome patients. Study outcomes and limitations: These T cells were suggested, not shown, to recognize a putative antigen. Shared TRAV12-1 and TRBV2 CDR3 motifs were reported across several patients. Löfgren's syndrome patients reportedly showed greatest TRAV12-1 and TRBV2 expansion versus controls.

This clonotype came up a few times. The antigen is not known. Trimming removed 6 bases from V and 6 bases from J; junction bases left unmatched: 7. The length of the CDR3 is 15 residues. TCRdb reanalysed the reads using MiXCR and keeps one entry per CDR3 protein. The sample has 55,000 to 80,000 distinct CDR3 sequences, 21% seen once; the top ten hold around 2.3%. The chain has TRBV12-3 or TRBV12-4 and TRBJ2-6, with TRBD2 identical over 8 bases. This clonotype was sampled from a human donor with sarcoidosis (Löfgren's syndrome or another form), or a control subject (not recorded which). The sample comprised CD4+ T cells from PBMCs. The CDR3 DNA is TGTGCCAGCAGACGTGCGGGGGGTGAGGCCAACGTCCTGACTTTC. Translating it yields CASRRAGGEANVLTF.